These T cell receptor beta chains were read from a single sample in a study of blood T cell repertoires in COVID-19. Measured with immunoSEQ multiplex PCR; TCRdb has only the in-frame clones, and not every one. This sample yields 80,000 to 95,000 clones, of which roughly 80% are seen a single time; approximately 4% belongs to the top ten. The source material was peripheral blood. Receptors originate from a woman between 45 and 65 years old with acute or convalescent COVID-19. Each CDR3 is given with its conserved first and last residue. The D gene is left open where the match is weak. Not all rows give a size; the values are once, few, many and, for expanded clones, a class.

size	V	J	D	DNA	CDR3
NA	TRBV19	TRBJ1-5	NA	TGTGCCAGTAGTATAGTTAGCCAGAATCAGCCCCAGCATTTT	CASSIVSQNQPQHF
few	TRBV27	TRBJ1-1	NA	TGTGCCAGCAGTTCTTTAGGCGGAGGGACTGAAGCTTTCTTT	CASSSLGGGTEAFF
NA	TRBV10-3	TRBJ1-2	NA	TGTGCCATCAGCACGGTAAACTATGGCTACACCTTC	CAISTVNYGYTF
NA	TRBV15	TRBJ2-7	NA	TGTGCCACCAGCAGAGTACAGGGACTATACGAGCAGTACTTC	CATSRVQGLYEQYF
NA	TRBV7-9	TRBJ2-2	NA	TGTGCCAGTAGACTTGGAGGCTTGAACACCGGGGAGCTGTTTTTT	CASRLGGLNTGELFF
NA	TRBV12-3/TRBV12-4	TRBJ1-2	NA	TGTGCCAGTCAATCCGGCAGCGTAGGAGGCTACACCTTC	CASQSGSVGGYTF
NA	TRBV11-2	TRBJ2-5	TRBD2	TGTGCCAGCAGCCCCCGGACTAGCGGGCTCCAAGAGACCCAGTACTTC	CASSPRTSGLQETQYF
NA	TRBV5-1	TRBJ2-2	TRBD2	TGCGCCAGCAGCAACCCTAGCGGAATGAACACCGGGGAGCTGTTTTTT	CASSNPSGMNTGELFF
few	TRBV6-5	TRBJ1-1	TRBD1	TGTGCCAGCAGCGTAGGGGGCGACACTGAAGCTTTCTTT	CASSVGGDTEAFF
NA	TRBV7-6	TRBJ2-7	NA	TGTGCCAGCAGCCTAGAAGCTCCAGGGCACTCCTACGAGCAGTACTTC	CASSLEAPGHSYEQYF
NA	TRBV20-1	TRBJ2-3	NA	TGCAGTGCTAGTTGGGGAGATACAGATACGCAGTATTTT	CSASWGDTDTQYF
NA	TRBV7-9	TRBJ2-3	TRBD2	TGTGCCAGCAGCTTAGTTCTAGCGGCTAGCACAGATACGCAGTATTTT	CASSLVLAASTDTQYF